This T cell receptor (beta chain) came from a study of identical twins. Overall study findings and caveats: A lower insertion count was a feature of abundant cord blood beta clonotypes, with no such feature in memory repertoires. Models predicted less out-of-frame TCR alpha sharing in monozygotic twins than was found.

Every donor was a healthy Caucasian. CDR1 SGHAT and CDR2 FQNNGV come from the germline V gene. Unmatched junction bases numbered 8, after V lost 0 bases and J lost 1 base. This CDR3 region has 17 residues. Template switching, a step in the protocol, added a universal primer site, and cDNA carried unique molecular identifiers. One entry per CDR3 protein, called by TCRdb with MiXCR from the 5' RACE reads. The sample lists roughly 710,000 distinct CDR3 sequences, around 6% occurring once. This clonotype came up a few times. The antigen is not known. The sequence was collected from a man younger than 35 in good health. This chain uses TRBV11-2 with TRBJ2-7; TRBD1 agrees at 8 bases. Material for sequencing was naive T cells sorted from blood. The CDR3 nucleotides read TGTGCCAGCAGCTTAGATACTCTCGACAGGGGATCCTACGAGCAGTACGTC. It specifies CASSLDTLDRGSYEQYV.